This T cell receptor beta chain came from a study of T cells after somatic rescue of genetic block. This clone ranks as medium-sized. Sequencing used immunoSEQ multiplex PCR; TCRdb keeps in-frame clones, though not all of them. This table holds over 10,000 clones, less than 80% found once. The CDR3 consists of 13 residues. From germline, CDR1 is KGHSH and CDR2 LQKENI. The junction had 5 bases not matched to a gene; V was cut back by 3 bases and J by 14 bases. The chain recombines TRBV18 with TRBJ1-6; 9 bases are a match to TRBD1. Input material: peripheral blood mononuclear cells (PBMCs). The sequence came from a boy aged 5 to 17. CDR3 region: CASSPTGGSSLHF. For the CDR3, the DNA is TGTGCCAGCTCACCTACAGGGGGCAGCTCCCTCCACTTT.